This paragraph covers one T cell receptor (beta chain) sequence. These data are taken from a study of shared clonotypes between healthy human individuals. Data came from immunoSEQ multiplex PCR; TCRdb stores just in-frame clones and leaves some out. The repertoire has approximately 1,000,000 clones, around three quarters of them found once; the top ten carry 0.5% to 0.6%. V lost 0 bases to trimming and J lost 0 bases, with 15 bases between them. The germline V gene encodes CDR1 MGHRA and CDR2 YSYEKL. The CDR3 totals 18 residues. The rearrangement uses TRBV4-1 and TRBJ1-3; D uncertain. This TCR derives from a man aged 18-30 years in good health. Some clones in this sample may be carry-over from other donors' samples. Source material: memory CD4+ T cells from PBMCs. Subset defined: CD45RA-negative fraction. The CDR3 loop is CASSQEWSHLSSGNTIYF. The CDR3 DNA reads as TGCGCCAGCAGCCAAGAATGGTCCCACCTTAGCTCTGGAAACACCATATATTTT.